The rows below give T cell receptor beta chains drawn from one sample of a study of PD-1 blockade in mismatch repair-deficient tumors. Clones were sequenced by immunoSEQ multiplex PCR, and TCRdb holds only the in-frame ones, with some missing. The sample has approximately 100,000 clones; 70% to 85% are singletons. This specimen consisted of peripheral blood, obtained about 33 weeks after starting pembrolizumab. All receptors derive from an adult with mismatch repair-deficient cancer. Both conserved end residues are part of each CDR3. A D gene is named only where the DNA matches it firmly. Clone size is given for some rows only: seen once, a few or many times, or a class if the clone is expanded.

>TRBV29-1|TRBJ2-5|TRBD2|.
CSVEASGRETQYF
TGCAGCGTTGAAGCTAGCGGGAGGGAGACCCAGTACTTC
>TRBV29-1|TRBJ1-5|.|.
CSAMIGGNQPQHF
TGCAGCGCCATGATCGGAGGCAATCAGCCCCAGCATTTT
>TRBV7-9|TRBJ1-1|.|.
CASSLITADSAFF
TGTGCCAGCAGCTTAATTACAGCCGATTCGGCTTTCTTT
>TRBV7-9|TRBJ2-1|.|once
CASSDREQFF
TGTGCCAGCAGCGACCGGGAGCAGTTCTTC
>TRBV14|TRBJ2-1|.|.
CASSQVGGREQFF
TGTGCCAGCAGCCAAGTTGGGGGCAGGGAGCAGTTCTTC
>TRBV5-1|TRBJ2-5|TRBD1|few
CASSLNRGSSQYF
TGCGCCAGCAGCTTAAACAGGGGTTCCTCCCAGTACTTC
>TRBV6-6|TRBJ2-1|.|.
CASSKPGPLGGEQFF
TGTGCCAGCAGTAAACCCGGGCCCTTAGGGGGTGAGCAGTTCTTC
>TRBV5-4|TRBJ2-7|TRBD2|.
CASSLSAGGATATYEQYF
TGTGCCAGCAGCTTATCAGCGGGAGGGGCCACTGCGACCTACGAGCAGTACTTC
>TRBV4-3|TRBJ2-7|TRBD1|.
CASSQDLRGPYEQYF
TGCGCCAGCAGCCAAGATCTGAGGGGGCCCTACGAGCAGTACTTC
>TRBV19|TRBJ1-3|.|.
CASSIQGAGNTIYF
TGTGCCAGTAGTATACAAGGGGCTGGAAACACCATATATTTT
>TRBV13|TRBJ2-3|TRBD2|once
CASSLRTSGTDTQYF
TGTGCCAGCAGCTTAAGGACTAGCGGCACAGATACGCAGTATTTT
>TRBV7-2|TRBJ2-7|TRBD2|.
CASSLVRGGVYEQYF
TGTGCCAGCAGCTTAGTACGGGGGGGCGTCTACGAGCAGTACTTC
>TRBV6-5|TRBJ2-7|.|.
CASSYRGSYEQYF
TGTGCCAGCAGTTACAGGGGCTCCTACGAGCAGTACTTC
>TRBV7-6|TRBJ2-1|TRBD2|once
CASSGLRTSGTFNVNEQFF
TGTGCCAGCAGCGGACTTCGTACTAGCGGGACTTTTAACGTCAATGAGCAGTTCTTC
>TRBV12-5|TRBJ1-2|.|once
CASGLIPPGRGNYGYTF
TGTGCTAGTGGTTTAATCCCCCCGGGACGGGGAAACTATGGCTACACCTTC
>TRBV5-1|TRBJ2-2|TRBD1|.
CASGPQGANTGELFF
TGCGCCAGCGGACCCCAGGGGGCGAACACCGGGGAGCTGTTTTTT
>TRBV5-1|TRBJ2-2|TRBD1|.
CASSLGQGNIGELFF
TGCGCCAGCAGCTTGGGACAGGGGAACATCGGGGAGCTGTTTTTT
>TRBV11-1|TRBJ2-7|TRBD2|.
CASSPTLAEVSYEQYF
TGTGCCAGCAGCCCGACACTAGCGGAAGTCTCCTACGAGCAGTACTTC
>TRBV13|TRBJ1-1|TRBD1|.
CASSLGLLTGSNTEAFF
TGTGCCAGCAGCTTAGGGCTATTGACAGGGTCGAACACTGAAGCTTTCTTT
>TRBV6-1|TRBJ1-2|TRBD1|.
CASRGQGNYGYTF
TGTGCCAGCCGAGGACAGGGAAACTATGGCTACACCTTC
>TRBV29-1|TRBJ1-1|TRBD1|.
CSVDYPGQDEAFF
TGCAGCGTTGACTATCCAGGACAGGATGAAGCTTTCTTT
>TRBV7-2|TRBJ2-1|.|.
CASSLKAEQFF
TGTGCCAGCAGCTTAAAGGCCGAGCAGTTCTTC
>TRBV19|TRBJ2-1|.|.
CASTGSPSISYNEQFF
TGTGCCAGTACGGGTTCACCATCAATTTCGTACAATGAGCAGTTCTTC
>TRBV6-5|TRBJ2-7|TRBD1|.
CASSPRQGRGEQYF
TGTGCCAGCAGTCCCAGACAGGGTAGGGGCGAGCAGTACTTC
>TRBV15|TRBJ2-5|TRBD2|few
CATRDGGDQETQYF
TGTGCCACCAGGGATGGGGGGGACCAAGAGACCCAGTACTTC
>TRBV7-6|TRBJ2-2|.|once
CASNKGYGTGELFF
TGTGCCAGCAATAAGGGGTATGGCACCGGGGAGCTGTTTTTT
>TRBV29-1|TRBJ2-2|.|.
CSVLPGHLNTGELFF
TGCAGCGTGCTACCGGGACACCTGAACACCGGGGAGCTGTTTTTT
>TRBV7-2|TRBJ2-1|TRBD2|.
CASSPGTSGSPIWFF
TGTGCCAGCAGCCCCGGGACTAGCGGGAGCCCCATATGGTTCTTC
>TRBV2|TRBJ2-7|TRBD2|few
CASKAGGFYEQYF
TGTGCCAGCAAGGCGGGGGGCTTCTACGAGCAGTACTTC
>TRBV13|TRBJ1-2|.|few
CASSPELSDGYTF
TGTGCCAGCAGCCCGGAACTAAGCGATGGCTACACCTTC
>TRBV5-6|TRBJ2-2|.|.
CASSLSTRRGRTGELFF
TGTGCCAGCAGCTTGTCGACCCGCAGGGGAAGGACCGGGGAGCTGTTTTTT
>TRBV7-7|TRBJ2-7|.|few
CASSLVSGAGEQYF
TGTGCCAGCAGCTTAGTTTCTGGGGCGGGCGAGCAGTACTTC
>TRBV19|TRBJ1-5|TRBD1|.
CASTRQGIQPQHF
TGTGCCAGTACGCGACAGGGGATTCAGCCCCAGCATTTT
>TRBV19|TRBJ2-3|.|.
CASSMRHSTDTQYF
TGTGCCAGTAGTATGAGACACTCCACAGATACGCAGTATTTT
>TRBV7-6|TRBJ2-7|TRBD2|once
CASSLGLVLGEQYF
TGTGCCAGCAGCTTGGGACTAGTTCTAGGCGAGCAGTACTTC
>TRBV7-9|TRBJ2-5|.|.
CASSPLRPGETQYF
TGTGCCAGCAGCCCCCTCCGGCCGGGAGAGACCCAGTACTTC
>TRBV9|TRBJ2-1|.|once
CASSVVWNEQFF
TGTGCCAGCAGCGTTGTCTGGAATGAGCAGTTCTTC
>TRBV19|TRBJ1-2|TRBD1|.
CASSPGQGTGGYTF
TGTGCCAGTAGTCCGGGACAGGGGACTGGTGGCTACACCTTC
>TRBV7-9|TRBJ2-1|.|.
CASSLSIWAEQFF
TGTGCCAGCAGCTTATCTATCTGGGCTGAGCAGTTCTTC
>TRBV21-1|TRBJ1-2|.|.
CASSKWQARF
TGTGCCAGCAGCAAATGGCAGGCCCGGTTC
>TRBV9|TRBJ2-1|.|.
CASSAGGMAYNEQFF
TGTGCCAGCAGCGCGGGCGGGATGGCCTACAATGAGCAGTTCTTC
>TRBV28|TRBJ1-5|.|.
CASSLLDNKNQPQHF
TGTGCCAGCAGTTTATTGGACAATAAAAATCAGCCCCAGCATTTT
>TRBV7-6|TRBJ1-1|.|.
CASSLERTLVTEAFF
TGTGCCAGCAGCTTAGAGCGGACCCTGGTGACTGAAGCTTTCTTT
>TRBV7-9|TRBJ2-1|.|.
CASSLALGGPYNEQFF
TGTGCCAGCAGCTTAGCGCTGGGGGGTCCCTACAATGAGCAGTTCTTC
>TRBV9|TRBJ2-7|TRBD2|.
CASSVGTSVSYEQYF
TGTGCCAGCAGCGTAGGGACTAGCGTCTCCTACGAGCAGTACTTC
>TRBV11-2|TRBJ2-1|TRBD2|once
CASSMGLAGDLPYNEQFF
TGTGCCAGCAGCATGGGACTAGCGGGAGATTTGCCCTACAATGAGCAGTTCTTC
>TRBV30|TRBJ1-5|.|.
CAWSRRDGQPQHF
TGTGCCTGGAGTCGGAGGGATGGACAGCCCCAGCATTTT
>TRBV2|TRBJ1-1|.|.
CASSLTGVGTEAFF
TGTGCCAGCAGCCTGACGGGGGTGGGCACTGAAGCTTTCTTT
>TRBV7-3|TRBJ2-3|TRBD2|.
CASSLVLAGAKDTQYF
TGTGCCAGCAGCTTAGTGCTAGCGGGAGCGAAAGATACGCAGTATTTT
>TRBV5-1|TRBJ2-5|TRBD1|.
CASSSGTGGETQYF
TGCGCCAGCAGCTCCGGGACAGGGGGGGAGACCCAGTACTTC
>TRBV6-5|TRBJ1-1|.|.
CASSYEGGISAFF
TGTGCCAGCAGTTACGAGGGGGGCATCAGCGCTTTCTTT
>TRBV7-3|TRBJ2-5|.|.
CASSFVQGRQETQYF
TGTGCCAGCAGCTTCGTACAGGGACGGCAAGAGACCCAGTACTTC
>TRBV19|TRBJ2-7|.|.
CASKPGLPILEQYF
TGTGCCAGTAAACCGGGACTCCCTATCCTCGAGCAGTACTTC
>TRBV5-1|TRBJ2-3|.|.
CASSDIAAEADTQYF
TGCGCCAGCAGCGATATAGCGGCCGAAGCAGATACGCAGTATTTT
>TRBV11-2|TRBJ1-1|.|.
CASSLARQRTEAFF
TGTGCCAGCAGCTTAGCGAGACAGAGGACTGAAGCTTTCTTT
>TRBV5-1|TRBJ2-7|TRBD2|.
CASSLTSGKYEQYF
TGCGCCAGCAGCTTGACTAGCGGGAAGTACGAGCAGTACTTC